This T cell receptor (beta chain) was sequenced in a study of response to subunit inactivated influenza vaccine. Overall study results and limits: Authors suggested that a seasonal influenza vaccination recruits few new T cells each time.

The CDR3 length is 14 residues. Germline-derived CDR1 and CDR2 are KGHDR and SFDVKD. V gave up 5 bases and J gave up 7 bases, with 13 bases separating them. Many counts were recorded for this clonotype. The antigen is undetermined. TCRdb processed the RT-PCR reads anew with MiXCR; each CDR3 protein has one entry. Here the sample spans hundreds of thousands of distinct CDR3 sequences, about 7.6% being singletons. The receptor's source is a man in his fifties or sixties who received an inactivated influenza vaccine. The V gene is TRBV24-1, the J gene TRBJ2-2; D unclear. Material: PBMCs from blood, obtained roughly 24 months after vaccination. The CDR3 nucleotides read TGTGCCACCAGTGCAACTATCTCTGGCGGGGAGCTGTTTTTT. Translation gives CATSATISGGELFF.